This T cell receptor (beta chain) was recovered during a study of T cells in Graves' hyperthyroidism and ophthalmopathy. CDR3 length: 15 residues. Trimming stripped 0 bases from V and 7 bases from J, with 10 bases between. Germline V gives CDR1 MNHEY, CDR2 SVGEGT. Notes on this clonotype: Antigen unknown.

Study observations and caveats: Most expanded thyroid clonotypes above 0.001 also appeared in blood.

Amplified TCR beta CDR3 regions derived from RNA transcripts. TCR CDR3 regions were first amplified by RT-PCR with HTBI primers. TCRdb redid the calling of the multiplex PCR reads with MiXCR, one entry per CDR3 protein. The sample records 300,000 to 400,000 distinct CDR3 sequences, around a sixth being singletons. Graves' hyperthyroidism showing no ophthalmopathy progression within 18 months was considered stable. Diagnoses rested on clinical symptoms, serum thyroxine and TRAb, thyroid ultrasound and orbital computed tomography. This chain uses TRBV6-2 or TRBV6-3 with TRBJ1-6; the D gene is possibly TRBD1 (5 bases). The sample comprised blood. The origin of this receptor is a woman between 50 and 59 years old with Graves' hyperthyroidism. The CDR3 DNA reads as TGTGCCAGCAGTTACTCGGGGGGTAAGAATTCACCCCTCCACTTT. The encoded protein is CASSYSGGKNSPLHF.